This passage covers 12 T cell receptor beta chains from one sample sequenced in a study of T cells after yellow fever vaccination. Via MiXCR, TCRdb re-called the 5' RACE reads, giving one row per CDR3 protein. The sample carries around 72,000 distinct CDR3 sequences, more than 5.5% recorded once. Sample: CD8+ T cells sorted from PBMCs, taken 10 to 11 days after the first yellow fever vaccination. These receptors originate from a young man who received the YFV17D yellow fever vaccine.

This clonotype was picked up many times. This sequence joins TRBV12-3 or TRBV12-4 and TRBJ2-7; D is possibly TRBD1 (6 bases). Trimming pared 3 bases from V and 3 bases from J, leaving 12 bases between. The CDR3 has 14 amino acids. The CDR3 is CASSFTGTFYEQYF. The CDR3, as DNA: TGTGCCAGCAGTTTTACCGGGACATTCTACGAGCAGTACTTC.

This rearrangement joins TRBV6-6 to TRBJ2-2; D is unresolved. This CDR3 spans 12 amino acids. V dropped 0 bases and J dropped 5 bases, with 1 base sitting between them. Per germline, CDR1 MNHNY and CDR2 SVGAGI (reference sequence). This CDR3 is CASSYSTGELFF. The DNA for the CDR3 is TGTGCCAGCAGTTACTCAACCGGGGAGCTGTTTTTT.

This clonotype has more than one count but fewer than ten. The CDR3 sequence is CASSWDRGHDNEQFF. The DNA of the CDR3 is TGTGCCAGCAGCTGGGACAGGGGGCATGACAATGAGCAGTTCTTC. The gene calls are TRBV5-6 and TRBJ2-1; TRBD1 aligns across 12 bases. Germline V CDR1 and CDR2: SGHDT, YYEEEE. V shed 3 bases, J shed 5 bases, and the junction held 3 bases outside the gene matches. The CDR3 totals 15 residues.

This clonotype was seen many times. The chain carries TRBV12-3 or TRBV12-4 and TRBJ2-3; no definite D call. V was pared by 3 bases and J by 4 bases, with 11 bases between. CDR3 length: 14 amino acids. CDR3 DNA sequence: TGTGCCAGCAGTTTTAGGGTTCCCCCAGATACGCAGTATTTT. This encodes CASSFRVPPDTQYF.

This clonotype was counted many times. This chain links TRBV27 with TRBJ2-5; D ambiguous. The V end lost 7 bases, the J end lost 4 bases, and 10 bases lay between the germline ends. The germline CDR1 and CDR2 sequences are MNHEY and SMNVEV (reference sequence). This CDR3 is 12 amino acids long. In nucleotides, the CDR3 is TGTGCCAGCAAACATTGGGGAGAGACCCAGTACTTC. Residues: CASKHWGETQYF.

Notes on this clonotype: This may arise from a read error, as a much more abundant clone is one base away. The chain employs TRBV29-1 and TRBJ2-2; possibly TRBD2 for D (5 bases). Germline V gene data show CDR1 as SQVTM and CDR2 as ANQGSEA. The CDR3 contains 12 residues. Trimming cost V 4 bases and J 7 bases, with 10 bases left between them. Here the CDR3 DNA reads TGCAGCGTTGGATCGGGGTTCGGGGAGCTGTTTTTT. Encoded protein: CSVGSGFGELFF.

A word on this clonotype: A much bigger clone sits one base away, suggesting this may be a read error. The rearrangement links TRBV10-3 to TRBJ1-3; D perhaps matches TRBD1 (5 bases). The CDR3 is 18 amino acids. Germline CDR1 and CDR2: ENHRY and SYGVKD. CDR3: CAISEDLGDLSSGNAIYF. CDR3 DNA sequence: TGTGCCATCAGTGAGGATTTAGGGGACCTGAGCTCTGGAAACGCCATATATTTT.

The rearrangement links TRBV13 to TRBJ1-2; TRBD1 aligns across 9 bases. Germline CDR1 and CDR2: PRHDT and FYEKMQ (reference sequence). J lost 6 bases, V lost 5 bases, and 7 bases had no gene match. The CDR3 has 14 residues. CDR3 coding DNA: TGTGCCAGCAGCCCCGGGACAGGGTTACATGGCTACACCTTC. It yields the protein CASSPGTGLHGYTF.

In this sample, this clonotype turned up many times. V is TRBV3-1 and J is TRBJ2-3, with 8 bases aligning to TRBD1. CDR1 LGHDT and CDR2 YNNKEL come from the germline V gene (reference sequence). This CDR3 is 16 amino acids long. The V segment lost 0 bases and the J segment 4 bases; nucleotides outside the gene matches: 6. The chain's CDR3 is CASSQEWGTGPDTQYF. In DNA, the CDR3 is TGTGCCAGCAGCCAAGAATGGGGGACAGGACCAGATACGCAGTATTTT.

This clonotype showed up just a few times. A much bigger clone sits one base away, suggesting this may be a read error. The gene calls are TRBV7-9 and TRBJ2-7; no reliable D call. This CDR3 is 11 amino acids long. CDR1 and CDR2 (germline): SEHNR, FQNEAQ (reference sequence). V was clipped by 1 base and J by 5 bases, with 3 bases between them. Written as DNA, the CDR3 is TGTGCCAGCAGCTTAGGCGACGAGCAGTACTTC. This sequence encodes CASSLGDEQYF.

At least ten counts were recorded for this clonotype. The CDR3: CASSLGGTGELFF. Here the CDR3 DNA reads TGTGCCAGCAGCCTCGGGGGAACCGGGGAGCTGTTTTTT. The V call is TRBV12-3 or TRBV12-4, the J call TRBJ2-2; the D gene is possibly TRBD2 (6 bases). The CDR3 length is 13 residues. Trimming left V 6 bases short and J 5 bases short, with 10 bases between.

Ten or more counts support this clonotype. V gene TRBV12-3 or TRBV12-4 combines with J gene TRBJ2-2; D possibly corresponds to TRBD1 (5 bases). The CDR3 length is 13 residues. Trimming pared 3 bases from V and 6 bases from J, leaving 8 bases between. Written as DNA, the CDR3 is TGTGCCAGCAGTTTTGGCAGGGCCGGGGAGCTGTTTTTT. Amino acids: CASSFGRAGELFF.